The rows below give T cell receptor beta chains drawn from one sample of a study of cytomegalovirus exposure and HLA in healthy donors. Some clones are missing from TCRdb's copy, which holds only in-frame ones; the method was immunoSEQ multiplex PCR. The profile shows some 100,000 clones, roughly three quarters of them singletons. The sample comprised PBMCs. The receptor source for this set is a woman in her forties in good health and CMV-seropositive. CDR3s include the opening cysteine and the closing phenylalanine or tryptophan. The order of the fields is CDR3 protein, D gene, clone size, V gene, J gene. D genes are given only for firm matches. A row's size may be missing; if present it is once, few, many or a size class.

CASASPRAGEETQYF	-	-	TRBV27	TRBJ2-5
CASSRPGGGYTF	-	-	TRBV6-5	TRBJ1-2
CAWSVRYEQYF	-	once	TRBV30	TRBJ2-7
CASSLGTSGGGLKFF	TRBD2	-	TRBV5-6	TRBJ2-1
CATSRDQGNTEAFF	-	-	TRBV15	TRBJ1-1
CASSLDTGELFF	-	-	TRBV5-6	TRBJ2-2
CASSLEPSGGLEFF	TRBD2	-	TRBV5-1	TRBJ2-1
CASRNRASYEKLFF	-	-	TRBV6-5	TRBJ1-4
CASSGLAKNIQYF	-	-	TRBV5-6	TRBJ2-4
CAIGGQGNTGELFF	TRBD1	-	TRBV10-3	TRBJ2-2
CAISEGTGYTDTQYF	TRBD1	-	TRBV10-3	TRBJ2-3
CASSPPGGINQPQHF	TRBD1	-	TRBV7-9	TRBJ1-5
CASSEYSGGSDTQYF	TRBD2	-	TRBV25-1	TRBJ2-3
CSVEATGWNTGELFF	TRBD1	few	TRBV29-1	TRBJ2-2